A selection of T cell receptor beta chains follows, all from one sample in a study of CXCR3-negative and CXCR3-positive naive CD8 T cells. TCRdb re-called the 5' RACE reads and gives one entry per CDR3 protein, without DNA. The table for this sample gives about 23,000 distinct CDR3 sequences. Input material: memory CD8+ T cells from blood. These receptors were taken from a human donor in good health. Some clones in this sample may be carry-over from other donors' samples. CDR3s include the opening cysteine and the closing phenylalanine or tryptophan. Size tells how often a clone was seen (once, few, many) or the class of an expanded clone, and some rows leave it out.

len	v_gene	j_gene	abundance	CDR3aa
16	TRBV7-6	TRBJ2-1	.	CASSPPSGERYNEQFF
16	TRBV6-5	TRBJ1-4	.	CASSASSGTVGEKLFF
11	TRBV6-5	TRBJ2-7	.	CASSYGDEQYF
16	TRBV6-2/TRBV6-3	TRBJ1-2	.	CASSYSGQAPNYGYTF
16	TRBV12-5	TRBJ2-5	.	CASGSWTGTGDETQYF
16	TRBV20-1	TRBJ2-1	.	CSARYLAGGSYNEQFF
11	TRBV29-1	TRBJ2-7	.	CSVESRYEQYF
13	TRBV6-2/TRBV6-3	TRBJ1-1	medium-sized	CASSYSESTEAFF
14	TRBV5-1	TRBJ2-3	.	CASSLVGWTDTQYF
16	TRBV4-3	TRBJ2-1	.	CASSQGLAGGPNEQFF
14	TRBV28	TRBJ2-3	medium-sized	CASSFVAGTDTQYF
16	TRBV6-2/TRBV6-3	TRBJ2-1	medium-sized	CASTESWGGSYNEQFF
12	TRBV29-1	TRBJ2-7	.	CSATTGPYEQYF
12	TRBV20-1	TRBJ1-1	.	CSARGMNTEAFF
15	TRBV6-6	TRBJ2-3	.	CASSYSTEITDTQYF
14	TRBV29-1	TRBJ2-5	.	CSGVAGWGSETQYF
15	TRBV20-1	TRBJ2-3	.	CSAWLLEGDTDTQYF
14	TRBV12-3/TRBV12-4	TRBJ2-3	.	CASSSTGSTDTQYF
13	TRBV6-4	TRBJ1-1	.	CASSDSWQSEAFF
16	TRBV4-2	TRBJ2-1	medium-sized	CASSQDGTSAPNEQFF
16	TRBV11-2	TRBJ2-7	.	CASSSRGVQSSYEQYF
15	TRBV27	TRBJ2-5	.	CASTPRHGSQETQYF
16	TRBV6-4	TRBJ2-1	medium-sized	CASSEASGSPGAEQFF
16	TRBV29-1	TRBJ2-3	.	CSVEGGTSGMPDTQYF